Listed here are 13 T cell receptor beta chains from one sample, sequenced in a study of shared clonotypes between healthy human individuals. Only in-frame clones appear in the TCRdb table, and some are missing; sequencing was by immunoSEQ multiplex PCR. The sample shows about 690,000 clones, around 91% of them seen only once. The specimen sequenced was memory CD8+ T cells from PBMCs. The subset: CD45RO+ cells pooled with CCR7-negative TemRA cells. The receptors shown here come from a man younger than 30 in good health. Some clones in this sample may be carry-over from other donors' samples.

CDR3 in amino acids: CASSLVSVPYNEQFF. The CDR3 region has the DNA TGTGCCAGCAGCTTGGTTAGCGTGCCCTACAATGAGCAGTTCTTC. The V gene is TRBV5-5, the J gene TRBJ2-1, with a possible D match to TRBD2 (5 bases). The CDR3 is made up of 15 amino acids. Germline CDR1 SGHKS, CDR2 YYEKEE (reference sequence). V was clipped by 0 bases and J by 2 bases, with 9 bases between them.

The V call is TRBV11-2, the J call TRBJ2-4, with D perhaps being TRBD1 or TRBD2 (7 bases each). This CDR3 region has 16 residues. Between the trimmed V and J ends, which lost 5 bases and 0 bases, there was a span of 14 bases. Germline assignment: CDR1 SGHAT and CDR2 FQNNGV. Here the CDR3 reads CASSPREGAAKNIQYF. In nucleotides, the CDR3 is TGTGCCAGCAGCCCCAGGGAGGGGGCAGCCAAAAACATTCAGTACTTC.

The chain employs TRBV29-1 and TRBJ2-1; the D is unclear. The CDR3 covers 14 residues. CDR1 is SQVTM, CDR2 ANQGSEA, per germline. V was trimmed by 4 bases and J by 0 bases, leaving 10 bases between them. Here the CDR3 DNA reads TGCAGCGTTGTAGCAGGCAACTCCTACAATGAGCAGTTCTTC. Translating it yields CSVVAGNSYNEQFF.

This chain links TRBV28 with TRBJ2-7, with 9 bases that match TRBD1. Germline assignment: CDR1 MDHEN and CDR2 SYDVKM. V lost 4 bases and J lost 4; bases outside the gene matches: 5. The CDR3 spans 14 residues. Here the CDR3 reads CASSSGTGRYEQYF. In DNA, the CDR3 is TGTGCCAGCAGTTCAGGGACAGGGAGATACGAGCAGTACTTC.

The gene calls are TRBV19 and TRBJ2-2; D ambiguous. The CDR3 extends over 13 amino acids. CDR1 and CDR2 (germline): LNHDA, SQIVND (reference sequence). With 1 base removed from V and 3 bases from J, the gap between germline ends came to 3 bases. The CDR3 loop reads CASSIADTGELFF. CDR3 nucleotide sequence: TGTGCCAGTAGTATAGCAGACACCGGGGAGCTGTTTTTT.

V is TRBV5-8 and J is TRBJ1-2; D not resolved. The germline V gene encodes CDR1 SGHTS and CDR2 YDEGEE. The CDR3 runs to 14 residues. The V end was cut by 4 bases, the J end by 0 bases, with 10 bases between. The CDR3 DNA reads TGTGCCAGCAGCAAAAGGGAGACTAACTATGGCTACACCTTC. This encodes CASSKRETNYGYTF.

The chain uses TRBV9 and TRBJ1-4; D is undetermined. Looked up from germline, CDR1 is SGDLS and CDR2 is YYNGEE. V was cut by 3 bases and J by 8 bases, with 20 bases left in between. This CDR3 is built from 16 residues. The CDR3 DNA is TGTGCCAGCAGCGGACAACAAGGTTTTACTACCGAAAAACTGTTTTTT. Translated, it gives CASSGQQGFTTEKLFF.

The rearrangement links TRBV27 to TRBJ2-3, with 8 nucleotides matching TRBD2. The germline CDR1 and CDR2 sequences are MNHEY and SMNVEV (reference sequence). J was trimmed by 2 bases and V by 3 bases; bases with no gene match: 7. CDR3 length equals 16 residues. CDR3 in DNA: TGTGCCAGCAGTTTTGGACTAGCCGTATCCACAGATACGCAGTATTTT. This gives the protein CASSFGLAVSTDTQYF.

V and J are TRBV9 and TRBJ2-7; a weak D match, TRBD2 (6 bases). Germline CDR1 reads SGDLS; CDR2 reads YYNGEE. The CDR3 extends over 15 amino acids. Trimming removed 2 bases at V and 4 bases at J, with 16 bases between. DNA of the CDR3: TGTGCCAGCAGCGTTAGCGCCGGAGGGAAATACGAGCAGTACTTC. It yields the protein CASSVSAGGKYEQYF.

The chain joins TRBV2 to TRBJ1-5; D remains ambiguous. CDR3 length: 17 residues. V was cut by 8 bases and J by 2 bases, with 22 bases left in between. The V gene's germline CDR1 is SNHLY and CDR2 FYNNEI. For the CDR3, the DNA is TGTGCCAGCTCCGATTTAACACCGACAAGGGGCAATCAGCCCCAGCATTTT. It encodes CASSDLTPTRGNQPQHF.

The rearrangement joins TRBV6-5 to TRBJ2-1; 10 bases map to TRBD2. V shed 11 bases and J 6 bases; nucleotides not matched to a gene: 10. The CDR3 length is 14 residues. CDR1 is MNHEY, CDR2 SVGAGI, per germline. Here the CDR3 reads CASHRLAGANEQFF. The DNA for the CDR3 is TGTGCCTCCCACCGTCTAGCGGGAGCCAATGAGCAGTTCTTC.

Worth noting for this clone: This specimen includes other DNA sequences encoding the same CDR3. The chain employs TRBV6-5 and TRBJ2-1, with a weak D call TRBD1 (5 bases). V was clipped by 5 bases and J by 9 bases, with 8 bases between them. The CDR3 contains 11 residues. Per germline, CDR1 MNHEY and CDR2 SVGAGI. Here the CDR3 DNA reads TGTGCCAGCAGTCTAGGGGCTGAGCAGTTCTTC. The encoded protein is CASSLGAEQFF.

V usage is TRBV5-1 and J usage is TRBJ1-1; possible D gene TRBD1, 6 bases. Germline CDR1 is SGHRS and CDR2 is YFSETQ. V was clipped by 4 bases and J by 3 bases, with 13 bases between them. The CDR3 runs 14 residues. For the CDR3, the DNA is TGCGCCAGCAGCGTCAGGGGTGGGGACACTGAAGCTTTCTTT. Its protein is CASSVRGGDTEAFF.